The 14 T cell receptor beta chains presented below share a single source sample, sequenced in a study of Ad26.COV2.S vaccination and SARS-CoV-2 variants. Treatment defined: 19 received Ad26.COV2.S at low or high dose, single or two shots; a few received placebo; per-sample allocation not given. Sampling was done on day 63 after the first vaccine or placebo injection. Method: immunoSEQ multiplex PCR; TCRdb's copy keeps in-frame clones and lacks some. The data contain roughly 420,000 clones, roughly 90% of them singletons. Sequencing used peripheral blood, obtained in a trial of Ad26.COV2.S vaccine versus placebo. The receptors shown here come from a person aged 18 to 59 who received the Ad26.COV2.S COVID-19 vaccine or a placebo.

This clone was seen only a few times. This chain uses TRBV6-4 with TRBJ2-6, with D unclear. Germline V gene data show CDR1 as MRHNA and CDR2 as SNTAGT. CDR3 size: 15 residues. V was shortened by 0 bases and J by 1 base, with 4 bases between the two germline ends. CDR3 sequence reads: CASSDSRSGANVLTF. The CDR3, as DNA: TGTGCCAGCAGTGACTCAAGGTCTGGGGCCAACGTCCTGACTTTC.

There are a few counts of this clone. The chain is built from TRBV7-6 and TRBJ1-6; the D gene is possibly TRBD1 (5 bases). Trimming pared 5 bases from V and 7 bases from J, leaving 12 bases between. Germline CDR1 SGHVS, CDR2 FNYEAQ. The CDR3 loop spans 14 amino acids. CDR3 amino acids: CASSRDEGNSPLHF. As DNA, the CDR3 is TGTGCCAGCAGCCGGGACGAGGGGAATTCACCCCTCCACTTT.

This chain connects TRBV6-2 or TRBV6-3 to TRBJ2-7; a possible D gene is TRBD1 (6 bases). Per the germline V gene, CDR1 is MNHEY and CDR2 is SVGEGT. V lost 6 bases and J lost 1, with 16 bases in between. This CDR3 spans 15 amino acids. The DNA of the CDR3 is TGTGCCAGCAGCTCAACCAGGGGCAGTTCCTACGAGCAGTACTTC. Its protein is CASSSTRGSSYEQYF.

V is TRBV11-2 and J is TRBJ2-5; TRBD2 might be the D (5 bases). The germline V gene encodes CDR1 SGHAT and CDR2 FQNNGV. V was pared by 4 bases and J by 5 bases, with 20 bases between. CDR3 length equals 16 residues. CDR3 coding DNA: TGTGCCAGCAGCTCTCTCCGAGGGCGACGAGGGGAGACCCAGTACTTC. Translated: CASSSLRGRRGETQYF.

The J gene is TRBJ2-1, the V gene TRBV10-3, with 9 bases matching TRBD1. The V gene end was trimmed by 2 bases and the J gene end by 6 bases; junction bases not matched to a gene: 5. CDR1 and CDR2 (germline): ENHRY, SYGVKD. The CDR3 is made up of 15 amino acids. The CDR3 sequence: CAISEADRGLNEQFF. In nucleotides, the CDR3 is TGTGCCATCAGTGAGGCGGACAGGGGCCTCAATGAGCAGTTCTTC.

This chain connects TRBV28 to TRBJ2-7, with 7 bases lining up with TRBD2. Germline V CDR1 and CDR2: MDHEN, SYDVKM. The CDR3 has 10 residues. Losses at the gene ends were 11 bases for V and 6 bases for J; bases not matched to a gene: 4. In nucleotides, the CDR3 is TGTGCCTCGGGGGGTCGCGAGCAGTACTTC. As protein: CASGGREQYF.

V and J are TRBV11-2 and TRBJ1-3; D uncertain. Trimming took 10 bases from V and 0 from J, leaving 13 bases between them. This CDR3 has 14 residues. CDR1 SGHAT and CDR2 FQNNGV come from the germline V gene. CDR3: CATLDPFSGNTIYF. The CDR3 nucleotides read TGTGCCACCCTGGACCCTTTCTCTGGAAACACCATATATTTT. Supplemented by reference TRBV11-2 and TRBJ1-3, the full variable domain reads EAGVAQSPRYKIIEKRQSVAFWCNPISGHATLYWYQQILGQGPKLLIQFQNNGVVDDSQLPKDRFSAERLKGVDSTLKIQPAKLEDSAVYLCATLDPFSGNTIYFGEGSWLTVV.

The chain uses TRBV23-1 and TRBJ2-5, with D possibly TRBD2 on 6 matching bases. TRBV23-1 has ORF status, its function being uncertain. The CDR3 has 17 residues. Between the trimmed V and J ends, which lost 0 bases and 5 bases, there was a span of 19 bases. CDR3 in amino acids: CASSQSRICGGRETQYF. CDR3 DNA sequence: TGCGCCAGCAGTCAATCTAGAATATGTGGGGGGAGGGAGACCCAGTACTTC.

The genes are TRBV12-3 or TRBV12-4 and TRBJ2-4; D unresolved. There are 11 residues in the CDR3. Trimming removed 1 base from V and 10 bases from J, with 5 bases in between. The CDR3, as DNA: TGTGCCAGCAGTTTAGTTAGGATTCAGTACTTC. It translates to CASSLVRIQYF.

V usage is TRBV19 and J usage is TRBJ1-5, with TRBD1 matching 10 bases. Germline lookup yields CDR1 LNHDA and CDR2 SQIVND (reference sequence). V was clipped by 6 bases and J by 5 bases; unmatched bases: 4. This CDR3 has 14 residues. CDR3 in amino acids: CASRSGTGDQPQHF. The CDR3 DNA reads TGTGCCAGTAGGTCCGGGACAGGGGATCAGCCCCAGCATTTT.

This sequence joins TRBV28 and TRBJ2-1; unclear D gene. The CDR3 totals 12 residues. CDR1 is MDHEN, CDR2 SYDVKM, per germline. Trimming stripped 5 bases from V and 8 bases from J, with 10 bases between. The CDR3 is CASSPGWYEQFF. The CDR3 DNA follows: TGTGCCAGCAGTCCCGGGTGGTATGAGCAGTTCTTC.

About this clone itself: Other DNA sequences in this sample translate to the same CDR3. The CDR3, as DNA: TGTGCCACCAGGCGGGGAGATACGCAGTATTTT. This translates into CATRRGDTQYF. The chain uses TRBV24-1 and TRBJ2-3; D is possibly TRBD2 (6 bases). CDR1 and CDR2 (germline): KGHDR, SFDVKD. The V end was cut by 7 bases, the J end by 5 bases, with 6 bases between. The CDR3 length is 11 residues.

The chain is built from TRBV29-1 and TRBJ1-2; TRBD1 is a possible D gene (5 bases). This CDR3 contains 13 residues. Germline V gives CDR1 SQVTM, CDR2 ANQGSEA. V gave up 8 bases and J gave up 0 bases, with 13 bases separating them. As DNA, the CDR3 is TGCAGCACCCGGACATTAGCTAACTATGGCTACACCTTC. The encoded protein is CSTRTLANYGYTF.

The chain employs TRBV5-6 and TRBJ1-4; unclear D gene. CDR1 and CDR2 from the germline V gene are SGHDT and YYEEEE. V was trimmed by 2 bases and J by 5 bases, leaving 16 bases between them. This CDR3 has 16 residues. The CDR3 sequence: CASSLLSSFPNEKLFF. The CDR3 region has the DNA TGTGCCAGCAGCTTATTGAGTTCATTCCCCAATGAAAAACTGTTTTTT.